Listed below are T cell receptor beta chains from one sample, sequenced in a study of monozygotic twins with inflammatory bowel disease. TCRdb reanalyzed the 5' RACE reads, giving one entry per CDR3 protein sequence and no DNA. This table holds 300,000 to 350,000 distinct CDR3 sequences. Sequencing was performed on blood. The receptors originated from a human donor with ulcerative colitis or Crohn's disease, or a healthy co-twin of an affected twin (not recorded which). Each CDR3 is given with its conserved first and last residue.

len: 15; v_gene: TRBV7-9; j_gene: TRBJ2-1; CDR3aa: CASSRGGNSYNEQFF
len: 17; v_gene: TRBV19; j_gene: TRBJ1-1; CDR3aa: CATKGQTSRELNTEAFF
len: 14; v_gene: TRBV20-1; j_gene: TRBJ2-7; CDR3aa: CSAGAWAVSYEQYF
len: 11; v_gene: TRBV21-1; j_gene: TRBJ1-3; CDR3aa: CASSKAGTRYF
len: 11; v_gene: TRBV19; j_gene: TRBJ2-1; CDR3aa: CASKGYNEQFF
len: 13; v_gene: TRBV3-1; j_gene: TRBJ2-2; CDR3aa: CASSRPYTGELFF
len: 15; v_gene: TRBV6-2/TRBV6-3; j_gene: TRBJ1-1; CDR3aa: CASSRRGKLNTEAFF
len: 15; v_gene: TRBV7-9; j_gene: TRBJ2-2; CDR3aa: CASSPSGRDTGELFF
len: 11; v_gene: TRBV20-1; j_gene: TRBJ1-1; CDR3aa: CSARRRPEAFF
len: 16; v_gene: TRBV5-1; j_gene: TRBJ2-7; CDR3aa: CASSTYREGRDNEQYF
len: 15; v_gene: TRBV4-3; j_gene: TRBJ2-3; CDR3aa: CASSSGGEGTDTQYF
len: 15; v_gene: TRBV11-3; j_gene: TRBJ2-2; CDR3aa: CASSLYADNTGELFF
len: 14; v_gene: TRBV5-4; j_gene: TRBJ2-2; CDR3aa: CASSFQGRTGELFF
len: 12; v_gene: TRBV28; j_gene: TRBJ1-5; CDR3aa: CAWAPTNQPQHF
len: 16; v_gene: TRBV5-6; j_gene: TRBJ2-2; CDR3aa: CASQWLAGGPTGELFF
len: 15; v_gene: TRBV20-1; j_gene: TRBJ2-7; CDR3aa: CSATTDPNAPYEQYF
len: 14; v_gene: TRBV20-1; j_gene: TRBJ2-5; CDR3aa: CSARVATRVETQYF
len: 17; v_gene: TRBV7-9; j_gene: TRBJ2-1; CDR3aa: CASSSTRSGLSYNEQFF
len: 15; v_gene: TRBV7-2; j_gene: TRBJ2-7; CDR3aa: CASSLEAGVPYEQYF
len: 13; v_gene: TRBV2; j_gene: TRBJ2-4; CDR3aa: CASSVYQTNIQYF
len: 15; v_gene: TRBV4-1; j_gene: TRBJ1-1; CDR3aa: CASSQELYGAREAFF
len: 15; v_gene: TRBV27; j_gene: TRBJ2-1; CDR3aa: CASSLNGSPPNEQFF
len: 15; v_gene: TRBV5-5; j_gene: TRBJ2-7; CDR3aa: CASSLVGFTTYEQYF
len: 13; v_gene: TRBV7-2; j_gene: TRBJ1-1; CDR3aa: CASSWDGNTEAFF
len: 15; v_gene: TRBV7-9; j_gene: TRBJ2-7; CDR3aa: CASSQTGQGTYEQYF
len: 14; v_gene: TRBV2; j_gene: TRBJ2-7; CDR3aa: CASSGQRSSYEQYF
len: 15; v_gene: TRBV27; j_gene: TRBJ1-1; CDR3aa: CASSNRGQWNTEAFF
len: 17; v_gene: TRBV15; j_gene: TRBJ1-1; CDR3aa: CATSRGTGPPGVAEAFF
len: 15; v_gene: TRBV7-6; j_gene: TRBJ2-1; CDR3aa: CASSLMREKDNEQFF
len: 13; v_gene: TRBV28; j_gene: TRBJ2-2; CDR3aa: CASSFSNTGELFF
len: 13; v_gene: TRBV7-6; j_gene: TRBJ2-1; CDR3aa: CASSLGGGTEQFF
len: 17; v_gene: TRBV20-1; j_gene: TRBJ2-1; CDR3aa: CSARSLAGVGFYNEQFF
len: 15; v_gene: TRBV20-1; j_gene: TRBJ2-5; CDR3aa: CSARALAGSQETQYF
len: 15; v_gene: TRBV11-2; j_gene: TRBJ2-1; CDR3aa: CASSFPGTFSNEQFF
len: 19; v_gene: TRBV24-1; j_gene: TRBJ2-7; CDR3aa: CATSDPTRNRSVLTDEQYF
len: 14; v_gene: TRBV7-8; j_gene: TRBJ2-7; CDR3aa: CASSLTRGPYEQYF
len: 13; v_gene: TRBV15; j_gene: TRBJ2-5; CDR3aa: CATSREVRETQYF
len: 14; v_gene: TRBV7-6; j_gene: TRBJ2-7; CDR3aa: CASSLGTGEGEQYF
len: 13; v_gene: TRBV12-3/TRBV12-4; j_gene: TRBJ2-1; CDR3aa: CASLASGRNEQFF
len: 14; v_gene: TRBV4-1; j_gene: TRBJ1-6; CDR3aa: CASSHSSLYSPLHF
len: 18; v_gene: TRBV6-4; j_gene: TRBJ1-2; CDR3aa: CASSDSGQGAPWGNGYTF